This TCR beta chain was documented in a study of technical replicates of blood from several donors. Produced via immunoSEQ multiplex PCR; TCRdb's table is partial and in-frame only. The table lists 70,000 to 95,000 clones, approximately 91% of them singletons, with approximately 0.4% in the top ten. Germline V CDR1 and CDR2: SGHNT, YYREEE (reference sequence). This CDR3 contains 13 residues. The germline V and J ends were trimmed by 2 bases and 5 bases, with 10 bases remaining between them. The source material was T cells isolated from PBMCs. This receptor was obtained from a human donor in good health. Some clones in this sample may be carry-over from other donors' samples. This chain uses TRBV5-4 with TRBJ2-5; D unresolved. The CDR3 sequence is CASSFYIGETQYF. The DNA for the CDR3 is TGTGCCAGCAGCTTTTATATCGGGGAGACCCAGTACTTC.